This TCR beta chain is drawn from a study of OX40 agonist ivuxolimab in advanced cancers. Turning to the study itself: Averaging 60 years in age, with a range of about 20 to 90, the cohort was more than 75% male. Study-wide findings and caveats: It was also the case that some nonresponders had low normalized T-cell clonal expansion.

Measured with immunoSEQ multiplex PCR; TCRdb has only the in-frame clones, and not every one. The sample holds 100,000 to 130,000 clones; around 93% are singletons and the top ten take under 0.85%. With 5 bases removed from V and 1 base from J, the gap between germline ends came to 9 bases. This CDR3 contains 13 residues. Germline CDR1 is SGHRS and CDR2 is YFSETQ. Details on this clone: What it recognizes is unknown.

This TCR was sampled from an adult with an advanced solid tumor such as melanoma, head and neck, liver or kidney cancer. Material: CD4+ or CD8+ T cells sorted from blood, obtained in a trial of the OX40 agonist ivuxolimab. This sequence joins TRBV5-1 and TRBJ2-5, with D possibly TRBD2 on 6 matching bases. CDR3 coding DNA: TGCGCCAGCAGGGCGGGGTTCCAAGAGACCCAGTACTTC. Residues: CASRAGFQETQYF.